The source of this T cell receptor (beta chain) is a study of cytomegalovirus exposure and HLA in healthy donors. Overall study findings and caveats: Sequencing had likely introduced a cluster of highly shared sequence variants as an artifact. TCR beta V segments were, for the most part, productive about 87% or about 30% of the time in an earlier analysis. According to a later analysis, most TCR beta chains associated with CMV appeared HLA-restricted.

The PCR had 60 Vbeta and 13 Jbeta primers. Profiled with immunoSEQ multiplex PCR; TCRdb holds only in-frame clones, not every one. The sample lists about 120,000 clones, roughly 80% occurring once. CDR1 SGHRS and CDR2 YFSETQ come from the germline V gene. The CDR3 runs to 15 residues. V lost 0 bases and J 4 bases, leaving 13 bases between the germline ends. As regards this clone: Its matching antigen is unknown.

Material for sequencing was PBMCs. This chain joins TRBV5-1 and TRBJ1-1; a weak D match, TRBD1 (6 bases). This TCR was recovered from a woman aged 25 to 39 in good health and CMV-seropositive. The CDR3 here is CASSLGSLGGTEAFF. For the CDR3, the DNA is TGCGCCAGCAGCTTGGGAAGCTTAGGGGGCACTGAAGCTTTCTTT.